The rows below give T cell receptor beta chains drawn from one sample of a study of cytomegalovirus exposure and HLA in healthy donors. Libraries were prepared by immunoSEQ multiplex PCR; TCRdb keeps only in-frame clonotypes and omits some of them. The sample includes around 150,000 clones, under 85% of them seen just once. The sample consisted of PBMCs. The source is a man aged 45-60 years in good health and CMV-seropositive. CDR3s leave out the opening cysteine and the closing phenylalanine or tryptophan. The order of the fields is J gene, V gene, CDR3 protein.

j_gene: TRBJ2-3
v_gene: TRBV29-1
CDR3aa: SVAMTSGNTDTQY

j_gene: TRBJ2-5
v_gene: TRBV19
CDR3aa: ASSIASGTSRETQY

j_gene: TRBJ2-2
v_gene: TRBV10-3
CDR3aa: AISEAGGADTGELF

j_gene: TRBJ1-1
v_gene: TRBV19
CDR3aa: ASSMYREAF

j_gene: TRBJ1-2
v_gene: TRBV5-4
CDR3aa: ASSLGQGWYGYT

j_gene: TRBJ2-1
v_gene: TRBV5-6
CDR3aa: ASSFRGSGGANEQF

j_gene: TRBJ2-7
v_gene: TRBV4-1
CDR3aa: ASSQKSPSFYEQY

j_gene: TRBJ1-2
v_gene: TRBV5-1
CDR3aa: ASSLGDRNYGYT

j_gene: TRBJ1-6
v_gene: TRBV5-1
CDR3aa: ASSLAGRSPLH

j_gene: TRBJ2-7
v_gene: TRBV11-1
CDR3aa: ASSLSGGPYEQY

j_gene: TRBJ1-6
v_gene: TRBV7-9
CDR3aa: ASSLDHWPLH

j_gene: TRBJ2-5
v_gene: TRBV28
CDR3aa: ASSMPGGETQY

j_gene: TRBJ1-5
v_gene: TRBV10-2
CDR3aa: ASSELQTTQPQH

j_gene: TRBJ1-5
v_gene: TRBV18
CDR3aa: ASSPAAAQPQH

j_gene: TRBJ1-2
v_gene: TRBV7-8
CDR3aa: ASSPGQGAVYGYT

j_gene: TRBJ2-3
v_gene: TRBV7-2
CDR3aa: ASSLGARTTDTQY

j_gene: TRBJ2-3
v_gene: TRBV7-2
CDR3aa: ASSLLSGRVDTQY

j_gene: TRBJ2-3
v_gene: TRBV27
CDR3aa: ASRSPSDTQY

j_gene: TRBJ2-1
v_gene: TRBV10-3
CDR3aa: AISRTGDVDEQF